A single sample gave rise to the 29 T cell receptor beta chains below, sequenced in a study of blood T cell repertoires in COVID-19. Assay: immunoSEQ multiplex PCR; the TCRdb copy retains only in-frame clones and omits some. The sample consists of some 230,000 clones, around 84% of them appearing once. The sequencing input was peripheral blood. Receptor source: a middle-aged man with acute or convalescent COVID-19.

This chain uses TRBV3-1 (or the pseudogene TRBV3-2) with TRBJ1-2; no clear D gene. The CDR3 consists of 13 residues. The V gene's germline CDR1 is LGHDT and CDR2 YNNKEL (reference sequence). Trimming removed 0 bases at V and 12 bases at J, with 14 bases between. CDR3 coding DNA: TGTGCCAGCAGCCAAGATAGAGGCCGGTCGCACACCTTC. The encoded protein is CASSQDRGRSHTF.

This chain uses TRBV30 with TRBJ1-3, with D perhaps TRBD1 (5 bases). The V end lost 0 bases, the J end lost 1 base, and 7 bases lay between the germline ends. The CDR3 spans 14 residues. The V gene's germline CDR1 is GTSNPN and CDR2 SVGIG (reference sequence). In DNA, the CDR3 is TGTGCCTGGAGTGTGGGGGGATCTGGAAACACCATATATTTT. Translating it yields CAWSVGGSGNTIYF.

This chain connects TRBV5-4 to TRBJ1-4, with D possibly TRBD1 on 5 matching bases. The CDR3 contains 13 residues. V shed 9 bases and J shed 6 bases, with 15 bases lying between them. Germline V CDR1 and CDR2: SGHNT, YYREEE (reference sequence). The CDR3 spells CATSGGGDEKLFF. The DNA for the CDR3 is TGTGCCACCTCCGGGGGAGGGGATGAAAAACTGTTTTTT.

V and J are TRBV19 and TRBJ1-1; no definite D call. The CDR3 is 11 amino acids. Germline values: CDR1 LNHDA, CDR2 SQIVND (reference sequence). The V and J ends lost 3 bases and 8 bases respectively, with 7 bases between them. The CDR3 DNA reads TGTGCCAGTAGTATGAAGACAGAAGCTTTCTTT. Its protein product is CASSMKTEAFF.

The J gene is TRBJ2-3, the V gene TRBV6-5; D might be TRBD1 (6 bases). The germline gives CDR1 MNHEY, CDR2 SVGAGI. This CDR3 contains 13 residues. Trimming pared 7 bases from V and 1 base from J, leaving 9 bases between. This CDR3 is CASKGVGTDTQYF. The CDR3 DNA reads as TGTGCCAGCAAGGGGGTGGGCACAGATACGCAGTATTTT.

The chain's CDR3 is CASSLTGDIQYF. DNA for the CDR3: TGCGCCAGCAGCTTGACCGGGGACATTCAGTACTTC. V gene TRBV5-1 combines with J gene TRBJ2-4, with TRBD2 as a possible D gene (5 bases). The CDR3 has 12 amino acids. Germline assignment: CDR1 SGHRS and CDR2 YFSETQ. Trimming stripped 1 base from V and 8 bases from J, with 7 bases between.

The rearrangement links TRBV6-5 to TRBJ2-1; D is perhaps TRBD1 (6 bases). V lost 5 bases and J lost 8, with 13 bases in between. This CDR3 contains 13 residues. Germline V CDR1 and CDR2: MNHEY, SVGAGI. The CDR3: CASSLDSNHEQFF. CDR3 coding DNA: TGTGCCAGCAGTCTGGACAGTAACCATGAGCAGTTCTTC.

This clone was counted only a few times. This chain joins TRBV7-9 and TRBJ1-1; 8 nucleotides agree with TRBD1. V shed 2 bases and J 4 bases; nucleotides not matched to a gene: 6. Germline CDR1 is SEHNR and CDR2 is FQNEAQ (reference sequence). The CDR3 runs to 15 residues. This chain's CDR3 is CASSLKGTGLTEAFF. CDR3 DNA: TGTGCCAGCAGCTTAAAAGGGACAGGACTCACTGAAGCTTTCTTT.

The rearrangement links TRBV11-3 to TRBJ2-1, with 9 bases that match TRBD2. The V gene end was trimmed by 4 bases and the J gene end by 10 bases; junction bases not matched to a gene: 2. Per germline, CDR1 SGHNT and CDR2 YENEEA. The CDR3 contains 12 residues. The CDR3 is CASSSAGGEQFF. DNA of the CDR3: TGTGCCAGCAGCTCTGCGGGGGGGGAGCAGTTCTTC.

The chain is built from TRBV7-8 and TRBJ2-7; D is unclear. Germline V lookup: CDR1 SGHVS, CDR2 FQNEAQ. The CDR3 length is 11 residues. The ends were cut back, 4 bases at V and 4 bases at J, with 5 bases in the middle. CDR3 in DNA: TGTGCCAGCAGCTCAACTTACGAGCAGTACTTC. It codes for CASSSTYEQYF.

The rearrangement links TRBV3-1 (or the pseudogene TRBV3-2) to TRBJ2-1; 9 positions agree with TRBD1. CDR3 size: 16 residues. V shed 2 bases and J 8 bases; nucleotides not matched to a gene: 10. CDR1 and CDR2 from the germline V gene are LGHDT and YNNKEL (reference sequence). The CDR3 sequence: CASSQRLRQGGHEQFF. CDR3 coding DNA: TGTGCCAGCAGCCAAAGGCTTCGACAGGGGGGCCATGAGCAGTTCTTC.

This sequence joins TRBV6-2 or TRBV6-3 and TRBJ1-1; D may be TRBD1 (5 bases). V was trimmed by 4 bases and J by 1 base, leaving 10 bases between them. This CDR3 has 14 residues. In germline, CDR1 is MNHEY, CDR2 SVGEGT. This CDR3 reads CASSLQVRNTEAFF. The CDR3 DNA reads TGTGCCAGCAGTTTACAGGTCCGGAACACTGAAGCTTTCTTT.

The chain employs TRBV10-2 and TRBJ2-7, with D possibly matching TRBD2 (5 bases). The germline V gene has CDR1 WSHSY and CDR2 SAAADI. Deletions cut 0 bases from V and 4 bases from J, with 10 bases between. This CDR3 has 14 amino acids. CDR3: CASSESPEGYEQYF. The DNA for the CDR3 is TGCGCCAGCAGTGAGTCTCCAGAGGGTTACGAGCAGTACTTC.

The chain carries TRBV6-5 and TRBJ2-7; the match to TRBD2 covers 7 bases. Trimming took 4 bases from V and 3 from J; bases not matched to a gene: 9. The germline CDR1 and CDR2 sequences are MNHEY and SVGAGI. This CDR3 has 15 residues. DNA of the CDR3: TGTGCCAGCAGTTTGTACCCGGGGGAGGGCTACGAGCAGTACTTC. Its protein is CASSLYPGEGYEQYF.

The chain combines TRBV29-1 with TRBJ2-7, with 10 bases identical to TRBD1. Trimming at V came to 7 bases and at J to 6 bases, leaving 9 bases not matched to a gene. Germline CDR1 SQVTM, CDR2 ANQGSEA. The CDR3 extends over 13 amino acids. CDR3 coding DNA: TGCAGCGGGTCGGGGACAGGGGACGGCGAGCAGTACTTC. Protein sequence: CSGSGTGDGEQYF.

This clone was counted only a few times. The CDR3 sequence: CASSLDNYSNQPQHF. The CDR3 DNA reads as TGCGCCAGCAGCTTGGACAATTATAGCAATCAGCCCCAGCATTTT. This sequence joins TRBV5-1 and TRBJ1-5; D is uncertain. Deletions cut 0 bases from V and 0 bases from J, with 7 bases between. This CDR3 has 15 amino acids. Germline CDR1 is SGHRS and CDR2 is YFSETQ.

This clone has a single count. The genes are TRBV19 and TRBJ2-7; the match to TRBD2 covers 7 bases. CDR3 length: 15 residues. Germline loops: CDR1 LNHDA, CDR2 SQIVND (reference sequence). The trim removed 5 bases at V and 4 bases at J, leaving 11 bases unmatched. The CDR3 protein is CASSVTGTGGYEQYF. The CDR3 nucleotides read TGTGCCAGTAGTGTGACCGGGACGGGGGGTTACGAGCAGTACTTC.

The chain couples TRBV7-3 to TRBJ2-2, with TRBD1 matching over 9 bases. Germline CDR1 SGHTA, CDR2 FQGTGA. This CDR3 contains 12 residues. V trimming: 5 bases; J trimming: 13 bases; junction bases outside the gene matches: 5. The DNA for the CDR3 is TGTGCCAGCAGCCCTGGACAGGGGTGGCTGTTTTTT. Translation gives CASSPGQGWLFF. Full variable domain (rest looked up from reference TRBV7-3 and TRBJ2-2): GAGVSQTPSNKVTEKGKYVELRCDPISGHTALYWYRQSLGQGPEFLIYFQGTGAADDSGLPNDRFFAVRPEGSVSTLKIQRTERGDSAVYLCASSPGQGWLFFGEGSRLTVL.

The CDR3 here is CASSPGTGELFF. CDR3 DNA sequence: TGTGCCAGTAGTCCGGGCACCGGGGAGCTGTTTTTT. The chain employs TRBV19 and TRBJ2-2; unclear D gene. Trimming took off 5 bases at V and 4 bases at J, with 5 bases between the two ends. Germline V gene sequence: CDR1 LNHDA, CDR2 SQIVND (reference sequence). This CDR3 is built from 12 residues.

The chain's CDR3 is CASSYLGSTDTQYF. The CDR3 region has the DNA TGTGCCAGCAGTTACCTCGGTTCTACAGATACGCAGTATTTT. The genes are TRBV6-5 and TRBJ2-3; the D is unclear. There are 14 residues in the CDR3. Between the trimmed V and J ends, which lost 2 bases and 3 bases, there was a span of 9 bases. Germline V gives CDR1 MNHEY, CDR2 SVGAGI.

This chain uses TRBV2 with TRBJ2-1, with 9 positions matching TRBD2. This CDR3 region has 13 residues. After removal of 6 bases from V and 5 bases from J, the junction contained 2 bases not matched to a gene. The germline gives CDR1 SNHLY, CDR2 FYNNEI. CDR3: CASRLAGNNEQFF. The DNA of the CDR3 is TGTGCCAGCAGGCTAGCGGGGAACAATGAGCAGTTCTTC.

This clone was counted a single time. The chain combines TRBV9 with TRBJ1-4; D ambiguous. The CDR3 runs to 17 residues. The V end lost 0 bases, the J end lost 2 bases, and 14 bases lay between the germline ends. CDR1 is SGDLS, CDR2 YYNGEE, per germline. CDR3 sequence reads: CASSVDPDLATNEKLFF. In nucleotides, the CDR3 is TGTGCCAGCAGCGTAGACCCGGACTTGGCGACTAATGAAAAACTGTTTTTT.

V and J are TRBV27 and TRBJ2-5; D perhaps matches TRBD2 (7 bases). The germline V gene has CDR1 MNHEY and CDR2 SMNVEV (reference sequence). CDR3 size: 16 residues. Trimming removed 7 bases at V and 1 base at J, with 19 bases between. The CDR3 spells CASKGGKGGGQETQYF. CDR3 coding DNA: TGTGCCAGCAAAGGAGGAAAAGGGGGGGGCCAAGAGACCCAGTACTTC.

This chain uses TRBV28 with TRBJ1-2, with D possibly matching TRBD1 (6 bases). The CDR3 totals 13 residues. Germline-derived CDR1 and CDR2 are MDHEN and SYDVKM. With 3 bases removed from V and 8 bases from J, the gap between germline ends came to 13 bases. DNA of the CDR3: TGTGCCAGCAGTTTGGTACAGGGTCAAGGCTACACCTTC. Residues: CASSLVQGQGYTF.

The CDR3 sequence is CASSPGTGAKSGELFF. DNA of the CDR3: TGTGCCAGCAGCCCCGGGACAGGGGCTAAATCCGGGGAGCTGTTTTTT. V and J are TRBV5-4 and TRBJ2-2, with 10 positions matching TRBD1. Germline CDR1 SGHNT, CDR2 YYREEE (reference sequence). The J segment lost 6 bases and the V segment lost 4 bases, leaving 9 bases of the junction unmatched. This CDR3 region has 16 residues. The complete variable domain, with remaining parts taken from reference TRBV5-4 and TRBJ2-2, reads ETGVTQSPTHLIKTRGQQVTLRCSSQSGHNTVSWYQQALGQGPQFIFQYYREEENGRGNFPPRFSGLQFPNYSSELNVNALELDDSALYLCASSPGTGAKSGELFFGEGSRLTVL.

The CDR3 nucleotides are TGTGCCAGCAGCTTAGGGACAGGGCAAGGGAACTATGGCTACACCTTC. Its translation is CASSLGTGQGNYGYTF. This chain uses TRBV7-2 with TRBJ1-2; 8 nucleotides match TRBD1. The V gene's germline CDR1 is SGHTA and CDR2 FQGNSA. CDR3 length equals 16 residues. V was pared by 1 base and J by 2 bases, with 6 bases of the junction left unmatched.

This clone has only a few counts. The chain couples TRBV5-1 to TRBJ2-3; 9 positions agree with TRBD2. V dropped 1 base and J dropped 0; count of bases not matched to a gene: 6. The CDR3 is made up of 17 amino acids. Germline assignment: CDR1 SGHRS and CDR2 YFSETQ. CDR3 protein: CASSLMSGGFSTDTQYF. For the CDR3, the DNA is TGCGCCAGCAGCTTGATGAGCGGGGGGTTCAGCACAGATACGCAGTATTTT.

The sample holds one count of this clone. The chain links TRBV9 to TRBJ1-2; no firm D call. Germline lookup yields CDR1 SGDLS and CDR2 YYNGEE. The CDR3 covers 16 residues. Trimming removed 0 bases from V and 0 bases from J, with 12 bases in between. The CDR3 here is CASSVGFSDANYGYTF. The CDR3 region has the DNA TGTGCCAGCAGCGTAGGGTTTAGTGATGCTAACTATGGCTACACCTTC.

V and J are TRBV11-3 and TRBJ1-3, with 10 bases aligning to TRBD1. V lost 5 bases to trimming and J lost 2 bases; unmatched junction nucleotides: 0. The CDR3 is 14 residues long. Germline V gene data show CDR1 as SGHNT and CDR2 as YENEEA. CDR3 nucleotides: TGTGCCAGCAGCGACAGGGGGCCTGGAAACACCATATATTTT. Encoded protein: CASSDRGPGNTIYF.